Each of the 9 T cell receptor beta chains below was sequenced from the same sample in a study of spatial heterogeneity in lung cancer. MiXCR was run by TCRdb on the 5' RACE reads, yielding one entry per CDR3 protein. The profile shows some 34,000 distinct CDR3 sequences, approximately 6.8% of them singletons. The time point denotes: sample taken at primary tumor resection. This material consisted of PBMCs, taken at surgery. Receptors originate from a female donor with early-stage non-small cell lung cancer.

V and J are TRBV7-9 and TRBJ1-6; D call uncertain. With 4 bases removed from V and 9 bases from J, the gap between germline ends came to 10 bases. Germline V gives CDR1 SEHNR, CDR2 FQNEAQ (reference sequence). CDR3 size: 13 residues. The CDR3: CASSSEAGSPLHF. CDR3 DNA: TGTGCCAGCAGCTCTGAGGCGGGTTCACCCCTCCACTTT.

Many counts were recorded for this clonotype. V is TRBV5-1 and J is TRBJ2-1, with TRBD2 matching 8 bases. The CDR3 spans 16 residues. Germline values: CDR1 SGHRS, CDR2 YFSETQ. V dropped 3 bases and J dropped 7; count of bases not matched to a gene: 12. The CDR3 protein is CASSSTSGSFGNEQFF. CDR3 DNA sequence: TGCGCCAGCAGCTCAACTAGCGGTAGTTTTGGGAATGAGCAGTTCTTC. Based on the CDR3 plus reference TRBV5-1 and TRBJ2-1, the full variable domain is KAGVTQTPRYLIKTRGQQVTLSCSPISGHRSVSWYQQTPGQGLQFLFEYFSETQRNKGNFPGRFSGRQFSNSRSEMNVSTLELGDSALYLCASSSTSGSFGNEQFFGPGTRLTVL.

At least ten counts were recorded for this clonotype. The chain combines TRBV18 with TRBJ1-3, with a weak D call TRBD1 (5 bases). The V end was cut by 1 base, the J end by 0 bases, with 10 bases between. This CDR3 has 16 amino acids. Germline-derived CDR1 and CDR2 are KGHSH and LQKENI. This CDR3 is CASSPQLTASGNTIYF. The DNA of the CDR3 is TGTGCCAGCTCACCACAGCTGACAGCCTCTGGAAACACCATATATTTT. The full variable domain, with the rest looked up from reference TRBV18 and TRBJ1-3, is NAGVMQNPRHLVRRRGQEARLRCSPMKGHSHVYWYRQLPEEGLKFMVYLQKENIIDESGMPKERFSAEFPKEGPSILRIQQVVRGDSAAYFCASSPQLTASGNTIYFGEGSWLTVV.

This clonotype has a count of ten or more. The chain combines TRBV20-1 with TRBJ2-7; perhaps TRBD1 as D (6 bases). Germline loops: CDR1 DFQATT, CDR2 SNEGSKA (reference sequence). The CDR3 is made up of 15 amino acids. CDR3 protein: CSSQDRSRNAYEQYF. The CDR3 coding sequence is TGCAGCTCCCAGGACAGATCGCGGAATGCCTACGAGCAGTACTTC.

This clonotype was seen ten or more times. CDR3 protein: CASSSHFLGQGGTDTQYF. The CDR3, as DNA: TGTGCCAGCAGTTCCCACTTTTTAGGACAGGGCGGCACAGATACGCAGTATTTT. The chain links TRBV6-2 or TRBV6-3 to TRBJ2-3, with TRBD1 identical over 8 bases. Germline loops: CDR1 MNHEY, CDR2 SVGEGT. V dropped 4 bases and J dropped 1; count of bases not matched to a gene: 13. The CDR3 has 18 amino acids.

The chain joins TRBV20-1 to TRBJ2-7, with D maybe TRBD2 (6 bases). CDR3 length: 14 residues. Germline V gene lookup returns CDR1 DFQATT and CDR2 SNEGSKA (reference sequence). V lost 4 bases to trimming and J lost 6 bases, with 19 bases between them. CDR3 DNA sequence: TGCAGTGCTATGACTAGTCTCATGTCAGGCGAGCAGTACTTC. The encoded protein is CSAMTSLMSGEQYF.

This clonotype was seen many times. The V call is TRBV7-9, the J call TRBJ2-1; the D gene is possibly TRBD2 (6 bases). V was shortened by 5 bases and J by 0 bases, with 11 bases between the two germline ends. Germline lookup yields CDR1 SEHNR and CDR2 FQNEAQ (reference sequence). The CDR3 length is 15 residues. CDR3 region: CASSLNGGSYNEQFF. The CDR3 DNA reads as TGTGCCAGCAGCCTCAACGGGGGCTCCTACAATGAGCAGTTCTTC.

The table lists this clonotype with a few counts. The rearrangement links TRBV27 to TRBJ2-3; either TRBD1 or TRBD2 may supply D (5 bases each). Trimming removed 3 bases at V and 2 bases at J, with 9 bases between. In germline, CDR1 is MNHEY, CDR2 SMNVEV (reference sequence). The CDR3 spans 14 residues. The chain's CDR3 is CASSFRDPTDTQYF. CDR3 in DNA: TGTGCCAGCAGTTTCCGGGACCCCACAGATACGCAGTATTTT.

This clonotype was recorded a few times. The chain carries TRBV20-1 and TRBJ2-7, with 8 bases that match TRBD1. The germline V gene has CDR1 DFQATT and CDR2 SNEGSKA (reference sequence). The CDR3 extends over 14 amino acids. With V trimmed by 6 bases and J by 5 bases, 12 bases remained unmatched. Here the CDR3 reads CSARMTGVQDEQYF. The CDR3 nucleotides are TGCAGTGCGAGAATGACAGGGGTTCAGGACGAGCAGTACTTC.